This T cell receptor (beta chain) was captured in a study of T-cell memory formation after mild COVID-19. CDR3 length: 15 residues. V shed 1 base and J 10 bases; nucleotides not matched to a gene: 11. Germline V gene lookup returns CDR1 SGHAT and CDR2 FQNNGV. TCRdb fed the 5' RACE reads into MiXCR, producing one record per CDR3 protein. The table includes 75,000 to 95,000 distinct CDR3 sequences, 10% to 15% detected once. The clonotype comes from an adult woman who had mild COVID-19 (a few samples of this study predate the infection). Cell type and time point are not known. Material for sequencing was PBMCs or a T cell subset sorted from them (not recorded which). This chain joins TRBV11-2 and TRBJ1-2; 8 nucleotides match TRBD1. CDR3 coding DNA: TGTGCCAGCAGCTTAGTTCGGACAGGGCATAGTAACTACACCTTC. This sequence encodes CASSLVRTGHSNYTF.